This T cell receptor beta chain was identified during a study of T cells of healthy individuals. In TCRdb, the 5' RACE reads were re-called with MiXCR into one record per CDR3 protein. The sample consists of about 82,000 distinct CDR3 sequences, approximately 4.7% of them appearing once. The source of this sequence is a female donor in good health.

The CDR3 sequence is CASSPGRGQDMNTEAFF. CDR3 DNA: TGTGCCAGCAGCCCTGGTCGGGGGCAAGATATGAACACTGAAGCTTTCTTT. The chain combines TRBV7-9 with TRBJ1-1; perhaps TRBD1 as D (6 bases). Germline V lookup: CDR1 SEHNR, CDR2 FQNEAQ (reference sequence). The length of the CDR3 is 17 residues. V was clipped by 5 bases and J by 0 bases, with 19 bases between them.